The T cell receptor beta chain described here comes from a study of cytomegalovirus exposure and HLA in healthy donors. Study results and limitations: As confirmed in vitro, a few CMV-associated chains were specific for CMV antigens. Immune exposure information available was restricted to CMV serostatus. Prior analysis indicated that the majority of TCR beta V segments exhibited productivity approximately 87% or approximately 30% of the time.

In regard to this clone: Its antigen is unknown.

PCR was performed using 60 Vbeta and 13 Jbeta primers. Using immunoSEQ multiplex PCR, the repertoire was profiled, and TCRdb retains in-frame clones only, with some absent. The top ten hold 2.2% of the sample, which has 90,000 to 130,000 clones, roughly two thirds seen once. Looked up from germline, CDR1 is SGHRS and CDR2 is YFSETQ. The CDR3 is made up of 15 amino acids. J was trimmed by 7 bases and V by 0 bases; bases with no gene match: 5. This chain uses TRBV5-1 with TRBJ2-1; 9 bases match TRBD1. Material for sequencing was PBMCs. The clonotype comes from a woman aged 25 to 45 in good health and CMV-seronegative. CDR3 loop: CASSLGGQGGNEQFF. The CDR3 bases are TGCGCCAGCAGCTTGGGGGGACAGGGCGGGAATGAGCAGTTCTTC.